The 20 T cell receptor beta chains given below trace back to one sample, sequenced in a study of blood T cell repertoires in COVID-19. Method: immunoSEQ multiplex PCR; TCRdb's copy keeps in-frame clones and lacks some. The repertoire consists of roughly 120,000 clones, with approximately 79% occurring once and the leading ten covering 2% to 3%. Sequencing used peripheral blood. Receptors were obtained from a man aged 50-60 years with acute or convalescent COVID-19.

V gene TRBV6-6 combines with J gene TRBJ1-2; 9 bases agree with TRBD1. Germline V gene sequence: CDR1 MNHNY, CDR2 SVGAGI (reference sequence). The CDR3 has 15 residues. Unmatched junction bases numbered 11, after V lost 4 bases and J lost 8 bases. CDR3 loop: CASSLPQQGAHGYTF. The CDR3 DNA sequence: TGTGCCAGCAGTTTACCCCAACAGGGGGCGCACGGCTACACCTTC.

This clone was counted once. This chain connects TRBV6-5 to TRBJ2-7; TRBD2 agrees at 10 bases. The CDR3 length is 14 residues. CDR1 MNHEY and CDR2 SVGAGI come from the germline V gene. J lost 3 bases, V lost 7 bases, and 6 bases had no gene match. This chain's CDR3 is CASIRTSGNYEQYF. In nucleotides, the CDR3 is TGTGCCAGCATTCGGACTAGCGGAAACTACGAGCAGTACTTC.

The gene calls are TRBV7-2 and TRBJ2-2, with 10 bases aligning to TRBD2. Unmatched junction bases numbered 5, after V lost 3 bases and J lost 4 bases. The germline V gene has CDR1 SGHTA and CDR2 FQGNSA. This CDR3 is built from 16 residues. The CDR3 loop is CASSFELAGLTGELFF. DNA for the CDR3: TGTGCCAGCAGCTTTGAACTAGCGGGACTCACCGGGGAGCTGTTTTTT. Using reference TRBV7-2 and TRBJ2-2 for the parts outside the CDR3, the full variable domain is GAGVSQSPSNKVTEKGKDVELRCDPISGHTALYWYRQSLGQGLEFLIYFQGNSAPDKSGLPSDRFSAERTGGSVSTLTIQRTQQEDSAVYLCASSFELAGLTGELFFGEGSRLTVL.

The genes are TRBV18 and TRBJ1-2; TRBD1 matches 9 bases. With V trimmed by 3 bases and J by 3 bases, 8 bases remained unmatched. Germline V gene lookup returns CDR1 KGHSH and CDR2 LQKENI. This CDR3 is built from 16 residues. The CDR3 coding sequence is TGTGCCAGCTCACCTAACGCCCGGACAGGGGACTATGGCTACACCTTC. Translating gives CASSPNARTGDYGYTF. Complete variable domain (other parts from reference TRBV18 and TRBJ1-2): NAGVMQNPRHLVRRRGQEARLRCSPMKGHSHVYWYRQLPEEGLKFMVYLQKENIIDESGMPKERFSAEFPKEGPSILRIQQVVRGDSAAYFCASSPNARTGDYGYTFGSGTRLTVV.

CDR3 sequence (DNA): TGTGCCAGCAGCGTAGAGACAGGGGTGAATGAGCAGTTCTTC. Translating it yields CASSVETGVNEQFF. The chain carries TRBV9 and TRBJ2-1; the match to TRBD1 covers 8 bases. The CDR3 is 14 residues long. Germline V lookup: CDR1 SGDLS, CDR2 YYNGEE. The J segment lost 7 bases and the V segment lost 0 bases, leaving 3 bases of the junction unmatched.

Here the CDR3 DNA reads TGTGCCAGCAGTTTATTGGGGCTGGAGCAGTTCTTC. Protein sequence: CASSLLGLEQFF. The gene calls are TRBV27 and TRBJ2-1, with D tentatively TRBD1 (5 bases). This CDR3 comprises 12 residues. Between the trimmed V and J ends, which lost 1 base and 10 bases, there was a span of 8 bases. From germline, CDR1 is MNHEY and CDR2 SMNVEV (reference sequence).

Details on this clone: Additional DNA sequences in this sample encode the identical CDR3. V and J are TRBV5-1 and TRBJ1-2, with no clear D. Trimming took off 0 bases at V and 2 bases at J, with 8 bases between the two ends. Germline V gives CDR1 SGHRS, CDR2 YFSETQ. CDR3 size: 14 residues. The CDR3 DNA reads as TGCGCCAGCAGCTTGGGGCAGGCCAACTATGGCTACACCTTC. Translation gives CASSLGQANYGYTF.

Turning to this clone: This specimen includes other DNA sequences encoding the same CDR3. The chain couples TRBV18 to TRBJ1-5; no clear D gene. There are 13 residues in the CDR3. V gave up 3 bases and J gave up 0 bases, with 3 bases separating them. Germline CDR1 KGHSH, CDR2 LQKENI. The CDR3 coding sequence is TGTGCCAGCTCACCTTATAGCAATCAGCCCCAGCATTTT. Translated, it gives CASSPYSNQPQHF.

The chain recombines TRBV2 with TRBJ1-6, with unresolved D. The CDR3 totals 13 residues. Trimming removed 11 bases from V and 9 bases from J, with 17 bases in between. Germline CDR1 and CDR2: SNHLY and FYNNEI. This chain's CDR3 is CAGKSQEASPLHF. As DNA, the CDR3 is TGTGCCGGCAAATCGCAGGAGGCTTCACCCCTCCACTTT.

The chain couples TRBV7-9 to TRBJ1-2, with 7 bases matching TRBD1. This CDR3 has 15 residues. The junction had 11 bases not matched to a gene; V was cut back by 4 bases and J by 6 bases. Per the germline V gene, CDR1 is SEHNR and CDR2 is FQNEAQ (reference sequence). CDR3 DNA: TGTGCCAGCAGCTCACGACAGGGTCCCCTTCATGGCTACACCTTC. It translates to CASSSRQGPLHGYTF. Looking up the rest from reference TRBV7-9 and TRBJ1-2 gives the full variable domain: DTGVSQNPRHKITKRGQNVTFRCDPISEHNRLYWYRQTLGQGPEFLTYFQNEAQLEKSRLLSDRFSAERPKGSFSTLEIQRTEQGDSAMYLCASSSRQGPLHGYTFGSGTRLTVV.

The chain links TRBV10-3 to TRBJ1-5; possibly TRBD1 for D (5 bases). CDR1 and CDR2 from the germline V gene are ENHRY and SYGVKD. Trimming left V 0 bases short and J 0 bases short, with 12 bases between. The CDR3 is 17 residues long. Here the CDR3 DNA reads TGTGCCATCAGTGAGTCTGTGGGGGGTAATAGCAATCAGCCCCAGCATTTT. It is translated as CAISESVGGNSNQPQHF.

This rearrangement joins TRBV5-4 to TRBJ1-2, with 7 bases lining up with TRBD1. The junction had 3 bases not matched to a gene; V was cut back by 2 bases and J by 2 bases. Germline lookup yields CDR1 SGHNT and CDR2 YYREEE (reference sequence). The CDR3 loop spans 14 amino acids. The CDR3, as DNA: TGTGCCAGCAGCTTCGACAGGGAGAACTATGGCTACACCTTC. As protein: CASSFDRENYGYTF.

The V gene is TRBV2, the J gene TRBJ1-2, with a weak D call TRBD1 (6 bases). The germline gives CDR1 SNHLY, CDR2 FYNNEI. CDR3 length: 12 amino acids. V lost 8 bases and J lost 8, with 15 bases in between. The CDR3 here is CASPQGLRGYTF. The CDR3 nucleotides read TGTGCCAGCCCACAGGGCCTTAGGGGCTACACCTTC.

The V gene is TRBV5-1, the J gene TRBJ2-7; 8 bases are shared with TRBD1. Germline CDR1 SGHRS, CDR2 YFSETQ. The ends lost 2 bases at V and 3 bases at J; junction bases unmatched: 4. The CDR3 spans 14 residues. The CDR3 protein is CASSLGQGNYEQYF. The DNA of the CDR3 is TGCGCCAGCAGCTTAGGACAGGGTAACTACGAGCAGTACTTC.

J is TRBJ1-1 and V is TRBV19, with a possible D match to TRBD1 (6 bases). The CDR3 is 14 residues long. The V and J ends lost 8 bases and 4 bases respectively, with 17 bases between them. Per the germline V gene, CDR1 is LNHDA and CDR2 is SQIVND (reference sequence). CDR3 loop: CASSANRARTEAFF. The CDR3 bases are TGTGCCAGTTCGGCGAACAGGGCACGCACTGAAGCTTTCTTT.

The V and J genes are TRBV20-1 and TRBJ2-7, with 8 bases lining up with TRBD2. The CDR3 contains 11 residues. Germline V CDR1 and CDR2: DFQATT, SNEGSKA (reference sequence). As DNA, the CDR3 is TGCCAGTGTACTAGCGGCCACGAGCAGTACTTC. The encoded protein is CQCTSGHEQYF.

This chain uses TRBV3-1 (or the pseudogene TRBV3-2) with TRBJ2-7; D is ambiguous. Trimming pared 0 bases from V and 2 bases from J, leaving 8 bases between. Per the germline V gene, CDR1 is LGHDT and CDR2 is YNNKEL (reference sequence). The length of the CDR3 is 14 residues. CDR3 DNA: TGTGCCAGCAGCCAAGAGGCTCGGGCCTACGAGCAGTACTTC. Residues: CASSQEARAYEQYF.

The V call is TRBV19, the J call TRBJ1-4, with a weak D call TRBD1 (6 bases). The CDR3 contains 13 residues. The germline V gene encodes CDR1 LNHDA and CDR2 SQIVND (reference sequence). V lost 4 bases and J lost 8, with 11 bases in between. The CDR3 is CASSRDIREKLFF. DNA of the CDR3: TGTGCCAGTAGTAGGGACATCAGAGAAAAACTGTTTTTT.

The chain recombines TRBV5-4 with TRBJ2-7; D gene ambiguous. Germline CDR1 is SGHNT and CDR2 is YYREEE (reference sequence). The CDR3 is 14 residues long. V gave up 2 bases and J gave up 5 bases, with 14 bases separating them. CDR3 loop: CASSFYSLSDEQYF. For the CDR3, the DNA is TGTGCCAGCAGCTTCTATTCCCTAAGTGACGAGCAGTACTTC.

The chain employs TRBV3-1 (or the pseudogene TRBV3-2) and TRBJ1-2, with D hard to call. The CDR3 contains 13 residues. Germline V gives CDR1 LGHDT, CDR2 YNNKEL (reference sequence). The V and J ends lost 0 bases and 8 bases respectively, with 10 bases between them. The CDR3 DNA reads TGTGCCAGCAGCCAAGAGCCTTCCGGGGGCTACACCTTC. Protein sequence: CASSQEPSGGYTF.